The clone carrying this T cell receptor beta chain appeared a few times. These data belong to a study of response to subunit inactivated influenza vaccine. TCRdb reprocessed the RT-PCR reads with MiXCR, giving one entry per CDR3 protein. The data hold about half a million distinct CDR3 sequences, with around 8% observed a single time. Source: PBMCs from blood, taken about 23 months after vaccination. The sequence was collected from a man between 50 and 69 years old who received an inactivated influenza vaccine.

The CDR3 nucleotides read TGTGCCAGCACCCCCCGGCGGGCTAGCTCGACAGATACGCAGTATTTT. This gives the protein CASTPRRASSTDTQYF. V is TRBV7-8 and J is TRBJ2-3; D is possibly TRBD2 (5 bases). The CDR3 loop spans 16 amino acids. Trimming removed 7 bases from V and 3 bases from J, with 20 bases in between. Germline values: CDR1 SGHVS, CDR2 FQNEAQ.